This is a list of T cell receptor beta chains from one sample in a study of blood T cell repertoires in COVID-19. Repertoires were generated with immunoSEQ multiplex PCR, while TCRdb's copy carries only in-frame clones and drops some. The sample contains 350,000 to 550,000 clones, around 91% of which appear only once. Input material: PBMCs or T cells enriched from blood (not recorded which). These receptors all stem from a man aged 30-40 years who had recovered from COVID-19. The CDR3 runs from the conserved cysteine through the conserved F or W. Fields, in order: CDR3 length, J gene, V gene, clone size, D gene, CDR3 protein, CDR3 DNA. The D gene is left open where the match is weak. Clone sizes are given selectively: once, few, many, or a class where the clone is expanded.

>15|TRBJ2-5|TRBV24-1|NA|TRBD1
CATSDTGTGGETQYF
TGTGCCACCAGTGATACCGGGACAGGTGGGGAGACCCAGTACTTC
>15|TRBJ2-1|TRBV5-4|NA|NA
CASRLGTELYNEQFF
TGTGCCAGCAGACTCGGGACTGAACTTTACAATGAGCAGTTCTTC
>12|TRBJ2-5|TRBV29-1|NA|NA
CSVGRGDETQYF
TGCAGCGTTGGGAGGGGAGATGAGACCCAGTACTTC
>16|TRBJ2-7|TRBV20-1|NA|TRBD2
CSASDRPGLAGYEQYF
TGCAGTGCTAGTGATCGTCCGGGACTAGCGGGCTACGAGCAGTACTTC
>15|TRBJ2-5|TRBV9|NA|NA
CASSVGWRAEETQYF
TGTGCCAGCAGCGTAGGGTGGAGGGCAGAAGAGACCCAGTACTTC
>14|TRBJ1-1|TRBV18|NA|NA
CASSPQGAGTEAFF
TGTGCCAGCTCACCACAAGGGGCCGGAACTGAAGCTTTCTTT
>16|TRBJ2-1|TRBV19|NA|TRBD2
CASSIYGTTDYNEQFF
TGTGCCAGTAGTATTTATGGGACTACCGACTACAATGAGCAGTTCTTC
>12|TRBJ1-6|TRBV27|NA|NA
CASSYTASPLHF
TGTGCCAGCAGTTACACAGCTTCACCCCTCCACTTT
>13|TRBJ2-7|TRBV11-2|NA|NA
CASSPTLIMEQYF
TGTGCCAGCAGCCCGACATTAATAATGGAACAGTACTTC
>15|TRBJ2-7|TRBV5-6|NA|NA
CASSLDREGGYEQYF
TGTGCCAGCAGCTTGGACAGGGAAGGAGGCTACGAGCAGTACTTC
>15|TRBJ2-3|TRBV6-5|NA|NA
CASRQGRGIPDTQYF
TGTGCCAGCAGGCAGGGAAGAGGTATTCCAGATACGCAGTATTTT
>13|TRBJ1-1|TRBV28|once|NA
CASSLQMNTEAFF
TGTGCCAGCAGTTTACAGATGAACACTGAAGCTTTCTTT
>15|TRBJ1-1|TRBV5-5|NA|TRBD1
CASSFQTGGNTEAFF
TGTGCCAGCAGCTTCCAAACAGGGGGGAACACTGAAGCTTTCTTT
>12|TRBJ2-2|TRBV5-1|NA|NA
CASSFSTGELFF
TGCGCCAGCAGCTTTAGTACCGGGGAGCTGTTTTTT
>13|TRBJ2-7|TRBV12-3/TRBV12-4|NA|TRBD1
CASSLTGGNEQYF
TGTGCCAGCAGTTTAACAGGGGGGAACGAGCAGTACTTC
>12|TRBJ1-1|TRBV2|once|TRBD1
CASDRTGGYAFF
TGTGCCAGCGACAGGACAGGGGGCTACGCTTTCTTT
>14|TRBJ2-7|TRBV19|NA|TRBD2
CASSPGTTHYEQYF
TGTGCCAGTAGTCCCGGGACTACCCACTACGAGCAGTACTTC
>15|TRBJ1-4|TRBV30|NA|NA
CAWSGTGPFGEKLFF
TGTGCCTGGAGTGGCACAGGGCCCTTCGGGGAAAAACTGTTTTTT
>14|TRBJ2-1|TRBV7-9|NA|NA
CASSFKRTYNEQFF
TGTGCCAGCAGCTTCAAGCGTACCTACAATGAGCAGTTCTTC
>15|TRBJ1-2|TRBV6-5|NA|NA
CASSYQASATYGYTF
TGTGCCAGCAGTTACCAGGCGAGTGCAACGTATGGCTACACCTTC
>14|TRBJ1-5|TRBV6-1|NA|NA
CASSDQASNQPQHF
TGTGCCAGCAGTGACCAGGCTAGCAATCAGCCCCAGCATTTT
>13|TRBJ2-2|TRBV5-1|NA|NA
CASSVEGTGELFF
TGCGCCAGCAGTGTGGAGGGCACCGGGGAGCTGTTTTTT
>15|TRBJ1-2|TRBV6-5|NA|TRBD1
CARHASPGQGYGYTF
TGTGCCAGACATGCTTCTCCGGGACAGGGTTACGGCTACACCTTC
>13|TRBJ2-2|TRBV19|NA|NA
CASTPRVTGELFF
TGTGCCAGTACCCCGCGGGTCACCGGGGAGCTGTTTTTT
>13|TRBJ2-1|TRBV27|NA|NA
CASSSNRVHEQFF
TGTGCCAGCAGTTCCAACAGGGTACATGAGCAGTTCTTC